These T cell receptor beta chains were read from a single sample in a study of human T cells and chemical hapten exposure. In TCRdb, the RACE reads were re-called with MiXCR into one record per CDR3 protein. The sample lists some 96,000 distinct CDR3 sequences; roughly a quarter were seen once. The input for sequencing was whole blood, taken in connection with sensitization to the hapten diphenylcyclopropenone (DPC). Receptors were obtained from a man aged 40-49 years with alopecia areata. Some clones in this sample may be carry-over from other donors' samples. Each CDR3 is given with its conserved first and last residue. The order of the fields is clone size, J gene, V gene, D gene, CDR3 protein, CDR3 DNA. A D gene is named only where the DNA matches it firmly. Size tells how often a clone was seen (once, few, many) or the class of an expanded clone, and some rows leave it out.

>.|TRBJ2-2|TRBV4-3|.
CASSQGYQGGILNTGELFF
TGCGCCAGCAGCCAAGGGTATCAGGGGGGCATTTTGAACACCGGGGAGCTGTTTTTT
>few|TRBJ1-1|TRBV20-1|.
CSAPNRNTEAFF
TGCAGTGCCCCCAACAGGAACACTGAAGCTTTCTTT
>.|TRBJ1-2|TRBV7-6|.
CASSSSPGALYGYTF
TGTGCCAGCAGCTCCTCCCCAGGGGCGCTCTATGGCTACACCTTC
>.|TRBJ2-1|TRBV6-2/TRBV6-3|TRBD2
CASSFSSGSGVNEQFF
TGTGCCAGCAGTTTTTCTAGCGGGAGTGGAGTCAATGAGCAGTTCTTC
>few|TRBJ2-5|TRBV28|.
CASSLLGKTQYF
TGTGCCAGCAGTTTATTGGGGAAGACCCAGTACTTC
>.|TRBJ2-4|TRBV28|TRBD2
CASRGVPGTSGRAKNIQYF
TGTGCCAGCAGGGGAGTTCCCGGGACTAGCGGGAGGGCTAAAAACATTCAGTACTTC
>few|TRBJ2-7|TRBV5-6|.
CASSSGPHEQYF
TGTGCCAGCAGCTCGGGACCCCACGAGCAGTACTTC
>few|TRBJ2-2|TRBV5-6|.
CASSLKFRGIPGELFF
TGTGCCAGCAGCTTGAAATTTCGGGGAATCCCCGGGGAGCTGTTTTTT
>many|TRBJ2-3|TRBV29-1|.
CSVVRDTDTQYF
TGCAGCGTTGTACGGGACACAGATACGCAGTATTTT
>few|TRBJ1-2|TRBV25-1|.
CASSDTTRYGYTF
TGTGCCAGCAGTGACACTACACGCTATGGCTACACCTTC